The 10 T cell receptor beta chains below come from one sample, sequenced in a study of Graves' ophthalmopathy and Graves' hyperthyroidism. The authors amplified TCR beta CDR3 regions from RNA transcripts. In the first round, RT-PCR was carried out with HTBI primers, and a multiplex PCR formed the second round. MiXCR, run by TCRdb on the multiplex PCR reads, gives a single entry per CDR3 protein. The profile shows about 740,000 distinct CDR3 sequences, 35% to 50% of them singletons. Sequences were obtained from peripheral blood. These receptors came from an adult man with Graves' ophthalmopathy.

The genes are TRBV24-1 and TRBJ1-5; 7 bases agree with TRBD1. This CDR3 region has 14 residues. With V trimmed by 12 bases and J by 6 bases, 13 bases remained unmatched. Germline values: CDR1 KGHDR, CDR2 SFDVKD. Here the CDR3 DNA reads TGTGCCTGGAGTGGGACAGTAAATAGTCAGCCCCAGCATTTT. This sequence encodes CAWSGTVNSQPQHF.

CDR3 nucleotides: TGTGCCAGCAGCTTGGTTGGAAAGAGCCAAGAGACCCAGTACTTC. It encodes CASSLVGKSQETQYF. The V call is TRBV5-6, the J call TRBJ2-5; no firm D call. From germline, CDR1 is SGHDT and CDR2 YYEEEE. The CDR3 has 15 amino acids. V lost 0 bases to trimming and J lost 1 base, with 10 bases between them.

V is TRBV29-1 and J is TRBJ2-2; 8 bases match TRBD2. Unmatched junction bases numbered 10, after V lost 3 bases and J lost 7 bases. CDR3 length: 15 amino acids. Germline assignment: CDR1 SQVTM and CDR2 ANQGSEA. The CDR3 coding sequence is TGCAGCGTTGAGGTCCCTAGCGGGTATAACGGGGAGCTGTTTTTT. Amino acid sequence: CSVEVPSGYNGELFF.

This clonotype was seen many times. The CDR3 sequence: CASSIGDYGYTF. CDR3 bases: TGTGCCAGTAGTATTGGGGACTATGGCTACACCTTC. The J gene is TRBJ1-2, the V gene TRBV19, with D unclear. Germline V gene data show CDR1 as LNHDA and CDR2 as SQIVND (reference sequence). V was clipped by 3 bases and J by 3 bases, with 5 bases between them. The CDR3 is made up of 12 amino acids.

This clonotype was counted ten times or more. DNA of the CDR3: TGTGCCAGCAGCCCACTCTTAGGCAGCGGCCAAGAGACCCAGTACTTC. Amino acids: CASSPLLGSGQETQYF. The chain uses TRBV9 and TRBJ2-5; perhaps TRBD2 as D (5 bases). Germline CDR1 SGDLS, CDR2 YYNGEE. The CDR3 is 16 amino acids. Trimming shortened V by 4 bases and J by 1 base, and 17 bases separated the two germline ends.

This chain uses TRBV25-1 with TRBJ2-2; D gene uncertain. Trimming stripped 11 bases from V and 6 bases from J, with 13 bases between. Germline loops: CDR1 MGHDK, CDR2 SYGVNS. The length of the CDR3 is 12 residues. The CDR3 sequence is CAWSLFPGELFF. Here the CDR3 DNA reads TGTGCCTGGAGTCTGTTTCCCGGGGAGCTGTTTTTT.

As regards this clonotype: One base away lies a much larger clone, so this may be a sequencing read error. The V call is TRBV10-2, the J call TRBJ2-7; 7 bases line up with TRBD2. CDR1 is WSHSY, CDR2 SAAADI, per germline. This CDR3 region has 14 residues. CDR3 DNA sequence: TGCGCCGGCAGTGTGGCGGGAGATCATTACGAGCAGTACTTC. Translating gives CAGSVAGDHYEQYF.

This clonotype came up many times. The genes are TRBV7-9 and TRBJ1-6; D is ambiguous. Per the germline V gene, CDR1 is SEHNR and CDR2 is FQNEAQ (reference sequence). With 1 base removed from V and 5 bases from J, the gap between germline ends came to 9 bases. CDR3 length: 15 residues. The CDR3 region is CASSLVSSNNSPLHF. DNA of the CDR3: TGTGCCAGCAGCTTAGTTTCCAGCAATAATTCACCCCTCCACTTT. Using reference TRBV7-9 and TRBJ1-6 for the parts outside the CDR3, the full variable domain is DTGVSQNPRHKITKRGQNVTFRCDPISEHNRLYWYRQTLGQGPEFLTYFQNEAQLEKSRLLSDRFSAERPKGSFSTLEIQRTEQGDSAMYLCASSLVSSNNSPLHFGNGTRLTVT.

J is TRBJ1-1 and V is TRBV6-4; D is possibly TRBD1 (5 bases). Looked up from germline, CDR1 is MRHNA and CDR2 is SNTAGT. This CDR3 region has 18 residues. Trimming removed 4 bases from V and 1 base from J, with 22 bases in between. The CDR3 DNA reads TGTGCCAGCAGTGCTAGAGACCATATCGACAGCGCGAACACTGAAGCTTTCTTT. It is translated as CASSARDHIDSANTEAFF.

CDR3 nucleotides: TGCAGTGCGTGGACAGCGGAACAAGAGCAGTACTTC. Protein sequence: CSAWTAEQEQYF. The genes are TRBV20-1 and TRBJ2-7; possibly TRBD1 for D (6 bases). Trimming removed 6 bases at V and 7 bases at J, with 16 bases between. This CDR3 comprises 12 residues. The germline V gene has CDR1 DFQATT and CDR2 SNEGSKA (reference sequence).